This T cell receptor (beta chain) was identified during a study of cytomegalovirus exposure and HLA in healthy donors. Across the study: Sequencing of about 179 million T cells in an earlier analysis found about 120 million unique TCR beta sequences. Overall study findings and caveats: What a later analysis reportedly showed was that an Asian-associated ancestry cluster had fewer N-insertions than the approximately 700-donor mean. Indistinguishable V segments such as TRBV6-2 and TRBV6-3 were excluded. Among TCR beta chains, those listed as cytomegalovirus-associated numbered under 200.

PCR employed 60 Vbeta and 13 Jbeta primers. Profiled with immunoSEQ multiplex PCR; TCRdb holds only in-frame clones, not every one. The sample has over 100,000 clones, roughly 69% seen once. Comment on this clone: The antigen is undetermined.

The CDR3 is 16 amino acids. J lost 1 base, V lost 4 bases, and 3 bases had no gene match. The germline V gene has CDR1 MRHNA and CDR2 SNTAGT. The material sequenced was PBMCs. The chain uses TRBV6-4 and TRBJ2-1; 11 positions agree with TRBD2. The receptor's source is a woman in her 30s in good health and CMV-seronegative. CDR3: CASSGLAGGSYNEQFF. The DNA for the CDR3 is TGTGCCAGCAGTGGTTTAGCGGGAGGGTCCTACAATGAGCAGTTCTTC.